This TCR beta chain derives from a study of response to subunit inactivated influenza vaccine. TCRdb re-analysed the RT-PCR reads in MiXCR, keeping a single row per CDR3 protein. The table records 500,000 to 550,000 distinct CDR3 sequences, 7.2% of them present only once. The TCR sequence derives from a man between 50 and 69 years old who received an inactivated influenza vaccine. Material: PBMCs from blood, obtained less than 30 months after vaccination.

The chain's CDR3 is CASSLAGSNEQYF. In DNA, the CDR3 is TGTGCCAGCAGTCTAGCGGGATCCAACGAGCAGTACTTC. This chain connects TRBV25-1 to TRBJ2-7; 9 bases are a match to TRBD2. Germline V gene lookup returns CDR1 MGHDK and CDR2 SYGVNS. V shed 5 bases and J 5 bases; nucleotides not matched to a gene: 4. The CDR3 contains 13 residues.